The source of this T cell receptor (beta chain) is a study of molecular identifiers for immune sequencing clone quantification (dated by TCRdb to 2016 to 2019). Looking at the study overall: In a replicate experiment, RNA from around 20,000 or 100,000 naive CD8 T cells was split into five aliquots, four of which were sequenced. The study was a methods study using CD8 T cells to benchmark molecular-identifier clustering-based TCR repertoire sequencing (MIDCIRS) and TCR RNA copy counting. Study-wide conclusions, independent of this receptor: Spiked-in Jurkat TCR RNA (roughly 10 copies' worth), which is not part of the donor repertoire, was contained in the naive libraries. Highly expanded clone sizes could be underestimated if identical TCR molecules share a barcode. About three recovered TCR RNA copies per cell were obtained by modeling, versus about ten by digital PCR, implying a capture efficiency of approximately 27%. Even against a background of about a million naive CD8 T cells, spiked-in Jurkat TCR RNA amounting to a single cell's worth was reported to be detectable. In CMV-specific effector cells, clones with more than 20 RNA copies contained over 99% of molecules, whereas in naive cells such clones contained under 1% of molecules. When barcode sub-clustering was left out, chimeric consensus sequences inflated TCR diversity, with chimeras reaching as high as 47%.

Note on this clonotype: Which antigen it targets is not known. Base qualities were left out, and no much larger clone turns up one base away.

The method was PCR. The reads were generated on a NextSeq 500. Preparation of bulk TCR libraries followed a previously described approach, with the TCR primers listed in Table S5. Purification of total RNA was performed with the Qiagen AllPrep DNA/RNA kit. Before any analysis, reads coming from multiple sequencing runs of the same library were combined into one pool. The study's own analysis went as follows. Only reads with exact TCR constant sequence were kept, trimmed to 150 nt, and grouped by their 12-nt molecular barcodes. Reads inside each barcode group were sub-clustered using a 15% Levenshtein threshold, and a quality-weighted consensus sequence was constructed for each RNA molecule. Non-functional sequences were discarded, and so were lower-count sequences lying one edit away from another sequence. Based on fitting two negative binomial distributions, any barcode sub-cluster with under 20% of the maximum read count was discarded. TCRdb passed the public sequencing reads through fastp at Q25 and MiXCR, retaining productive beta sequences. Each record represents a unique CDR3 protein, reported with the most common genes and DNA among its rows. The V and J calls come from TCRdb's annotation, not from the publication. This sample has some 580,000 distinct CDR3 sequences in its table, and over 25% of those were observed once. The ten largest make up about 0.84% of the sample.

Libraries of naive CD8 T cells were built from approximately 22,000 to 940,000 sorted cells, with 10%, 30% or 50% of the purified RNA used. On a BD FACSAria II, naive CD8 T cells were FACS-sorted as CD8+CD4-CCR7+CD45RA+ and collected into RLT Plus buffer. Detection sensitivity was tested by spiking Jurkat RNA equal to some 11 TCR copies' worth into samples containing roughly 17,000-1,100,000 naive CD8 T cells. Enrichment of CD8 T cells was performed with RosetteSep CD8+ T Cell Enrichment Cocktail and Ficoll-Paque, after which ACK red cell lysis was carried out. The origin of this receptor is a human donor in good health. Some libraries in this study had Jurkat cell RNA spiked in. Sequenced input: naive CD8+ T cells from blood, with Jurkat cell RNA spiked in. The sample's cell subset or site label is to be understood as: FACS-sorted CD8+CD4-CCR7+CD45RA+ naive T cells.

This receptor carries the CDR3 CASSMQGTEQYF. The base sequence is TGTGCCAGCAGCATGCAAGGGACAGAGCAGTACTTC. The V gene is TRBV7-6 and the J gene is TRBJ2-7; tentative D gene TRBD1, with 6 bases matching. The V and J ends are trimmed by 5 bases and 7 bases, leaving 12 bases between them. In the germline V gene, CDR1 corresponds to SGHVS and CDR2 to FNYEAQ. Inclusive of the bounding cysteine and phenylalanine, the CDR3 is 12 residues long. The DNA shown is the 36-base CDR3, in frame from base 1.